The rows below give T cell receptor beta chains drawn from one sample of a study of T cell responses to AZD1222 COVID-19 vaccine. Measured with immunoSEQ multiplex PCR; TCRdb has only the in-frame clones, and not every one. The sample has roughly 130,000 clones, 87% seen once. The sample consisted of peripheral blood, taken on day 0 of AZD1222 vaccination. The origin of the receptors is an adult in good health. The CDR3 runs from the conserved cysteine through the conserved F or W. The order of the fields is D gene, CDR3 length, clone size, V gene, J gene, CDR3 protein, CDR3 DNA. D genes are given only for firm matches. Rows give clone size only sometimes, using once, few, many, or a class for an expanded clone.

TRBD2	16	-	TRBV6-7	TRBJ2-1	CASSYSMPSGYNEQFF	TGTGCCAGCAGTTACTCGATGCCTAGCGGCTACAATGAGCAGTTCTTC
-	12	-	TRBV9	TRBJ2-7	CASSALGREQYF	TGTGCCAGCAGCGCCCTCGGTCGCGAGCAGTACTTC
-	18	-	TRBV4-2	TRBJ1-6	CASSLSEQGVLVGSPLHF	TGTGCCAGCAGCCTCAGCGAACAGGGTGTGTTAGTGGGGTCACCCCTCCACTTT
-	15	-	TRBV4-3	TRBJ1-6	CASSPATGGGSPLHF	TGCGCCAGCAGCCCTGCGACAGGCGGAGGCTCACCCCTCCACTTT
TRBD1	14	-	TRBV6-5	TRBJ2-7	CASGWTGGSHEQYF	TGTGCCAGCGGTTGGACAGGGGGTAGCCACGAGCAGTACTTC
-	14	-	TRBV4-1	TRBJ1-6	CASSQDRGSSPLHF	TGCGCCAGCAGCCAAGACAGGGGCAGTTCACCCCTCCACTTT
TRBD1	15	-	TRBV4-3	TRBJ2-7	CASSQDNRGSYEQYF	TGCGCCAGCAGCCAAGATAACAGGGGGTCCTACGAGCAGTACTTC
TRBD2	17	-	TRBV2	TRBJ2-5	CASSGVSGLVFQETQYF	TGTGCCAGCAGTGGGGTTTCCGGACTAGTCTTCCAAGAGACCCAGTACTTC
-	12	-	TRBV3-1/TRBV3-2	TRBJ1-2	CASSQGDYGYTF	TGTGCCAGCAGCCAAGGAGACTATGGCTACACCTTC
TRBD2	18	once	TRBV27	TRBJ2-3	CASSPSLLAAKGTDTQYF	TGTGCCAGCAGTCCTTCCTTACTAGCGGCGAAGGGGACAGATACGCAGTATTTT